This T cell receptor beta chain came from a study of long-term antiretroviral therapy in people with HIV. From germline, CDR1 is MNHEY and CDR2 SVGAGI. The ends lost 6 bases at V and 3 bases at J; junction bases unmatched: 5. There are 15 residues in the CDR3. Investigators performed immunoSEQ version v3.0 at survey level. TCRdb's table, derived via immunoSEQ multiplex PCR, lists solely in-frame clones and lacks some. The table lists around 33,000 clones, about 80% of them singletons. The rearrangement uses TRBV6-5 and TRBJ2-7; 13 nucleotides agree with TRBD2. Sequencing used unsorted PBMCs, obtained 0.4 years before starting antiretroviral therapy. The clonotype was recovered from a man younger than 30 with HIV. The CDR3 here is CASSPGLAGVYEQYF. In DNA form, the CDR3 reads TGTGCCAGCAGCCCTGGACTAGCGGGAGTCTACGAGCAGTACTTC.